The following is a TCR beta chain sequence with its context. Its target is not known. PCR amplification relied on 60 Vbeta primers (plus 13 Jbeta primers). Repertoires were generated with immunoSEQ multiplex PCR, while TCRdb's copy carries only in-frame clones and drops some. The sample lists about 130,000 clones, over 65% seen once, with around 4.5% in the top ten. The source of the sample is a study of cytomegalovirus exposure and HLA in healthy donors. Study information: Early release data held approximately 81 million unique TCRs from HLA-typed donors. Findings of the study overall: Across HLA loci, a later analysis found differing TCR association rates, with DRB1 most and HLA-C fewest. Later findings reportedly placed an Asian-associated ancestry cluster below the roughly 690-donor mean for N-insertions.

Germline V gene sequence: CDR1 SEHNR, CDR2 FQNEAQ (reference sequence). This CDR3 is built from 14 residues. Unmatched junction bases numbered 4, after V lost 1 base and J lost 7 bases. Sequenced input: PBMCs. The chain recombines TRBV7-9 with TRBJ1-5; TRBD1 aligns across 7 bases. This receptor was obtained from a man younger than 30 in good health and CMV-seropositive. The CDR3 here is CASSLGDSSQPQHF. CDR3 DNA: TGTGCCAGCAGCTTAGGGGACAGCTCGCAGCCCCAGCATTTT.